This T cell receptor (beta chain) stems from a study of shared clonotypes between healthy human individuals. There are a few counts of this clone. Its matching antigen is unknown. Whole-study results and caveats: Clonotype sharing among donors likely depends on sequencing depth.

Assay: immunoSEQ multiplex PCR; the TCRdb copy retains only in-frame clones and omits some. This repertoire shows some 320,000 clones, roughly 84% found once; its top ten account for 15% to 20%. CD45RO+ cells plus CCR7-negative CD45RA+ TemRA cells formed CD8 memory. Sequencing was done on a sample of memory CD8+ T cells sorted from blood. Subset denoted: CD45RO+ cells pooled with CCR7-negative TemRA cells. This sequence was found in a man aged 18 to 30 in good health.

CDR3 residues: CASSAGTGGRNNEQFF. The CDR3 DNA follows: TGTGCCAGCAGCGCGGGTACCGGGGGTAGAAACAATGAGCAGTTCTTC. The rearrangement uses TRBV9 and TRBJ2-1; perhaps TRBD2 as D (6 bases). The CDR3 consists of 16 residues. CDR1 SGDLS and CDR2 YYNGEE come from the germline V gene. V was pared by 3 bases and J by 5 bases, with 18 bases between.